Below, one T cell receptor beta chain is given with its context. Its antigen is unknown. These data are taken from a study of cytomegalovirus exposure and HLA in healthy donors. Study-level points and caveats: A missense variant in DCLRE1C was later tied to TCR beta V- and J-gene trimming. Previous analysis showed most TCR beta V segments were productive about 87% or about 30% of the time. 16,951 TCR beta sequences were associated with HLA alleles at 0.05 false discovery rate in a later analysis. The presence/absence work took it that sequencing depth was about the same across donors.

Both 60 Vbeta primers and 13 Jbeta primers went into the PCR. The table came from immunoSEQ multiplex PCR; TCRdb's copy has only in-frame clones and leaves some out. This table holds about 120,000 clones, around 80% found once. The CDR3 has 14 amino acids. V dropped 0 bases and J dropped 1 base, with 6 bases sitting between them. Germline assignment: CDR1 SGHVS and CDR2 FNYEAQ. The TCR sequence derives from a woman in her forties or fifties in good health and CMV-seropositive. The specimen sequenced was PBMCs. The chain employs TRBV7-6 and TRBJ2-5; D gene ambiguous. CDR3: CASSLATIQETQYF. The CDR3 nucleotides read TGTGCCAGCAGCTTAGCGACAATCCAAGAGACCCAGTACTTC.